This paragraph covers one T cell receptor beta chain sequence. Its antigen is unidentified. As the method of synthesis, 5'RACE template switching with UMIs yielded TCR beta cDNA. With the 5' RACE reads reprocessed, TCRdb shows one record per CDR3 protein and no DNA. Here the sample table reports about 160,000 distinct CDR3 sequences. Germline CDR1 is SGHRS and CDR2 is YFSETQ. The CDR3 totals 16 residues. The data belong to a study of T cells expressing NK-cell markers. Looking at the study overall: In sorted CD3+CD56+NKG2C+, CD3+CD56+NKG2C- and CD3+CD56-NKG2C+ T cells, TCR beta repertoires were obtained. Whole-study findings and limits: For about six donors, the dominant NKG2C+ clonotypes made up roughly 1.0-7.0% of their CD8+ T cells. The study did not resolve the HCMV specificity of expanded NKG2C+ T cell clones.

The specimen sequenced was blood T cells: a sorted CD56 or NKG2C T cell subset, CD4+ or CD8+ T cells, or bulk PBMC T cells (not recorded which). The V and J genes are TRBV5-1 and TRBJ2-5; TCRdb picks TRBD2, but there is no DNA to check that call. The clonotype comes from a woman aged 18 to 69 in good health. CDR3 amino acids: CASSLGHSGGEETQYF.